The entry below gives a single T cell receptor (beta chain) sequence along with its context. The V end was cut by 2 bases, the J end by 5 bases, with 10 bases between. Germline lookup yields CDR1 MNHEY and CDR2 SVGAGI. The CDR3 is made up of 14 amino acids. Libraries were prepared by immunoSEQ multiplex PCR; TCRdb keeps only in-frame clonotypes and omits some of them. Found here are under 250,000 clones, around four fifths of them singletons; the top ten hold roughly 5%. The sample comes from a study of blood T cell repertoires in COVID-19. Contact with a PCR-confirmed or clinician-diagnosed COVID-19 case occurred within 2 weeks of entry.

Sequenced material: PBMCs or T cells enriched from blood (not recorded which). This clonotype was sampled from a woman aged 45 to 65 who had been exposed to COVID-19. The chain joins TRBV6-5 to TRBJ1-5, with D hard to call. The DNA for the CDR3 is TGTGCCAGCAGTTACCACGAGGGATATCAGCCCCAGCATTTT. Translation: CASSYHEGYQPQHF.